This entry concerns a single T cell receptor (beta chain). Profiling relied on immunoSEQ multiplex PCR, and the TCRdb table lists in-frame clones only, not all of them. The sample holds 97,000 or so clones; about 80% are singletons and the top ten take 4% to 5.5%. The sample belongs to a study of blood T cell repertoires in COVID-19. The trim removed 0 bases at V and 5 bases at J, leaving 11 bases unmatched. This CDR3 has 18 amino acids. Germline CDR1 and CDR2: LGHDT and YNNKEL (reference sequence). The TCR sequence derives from a human donor in a cohort sampled during active COVID-19. The sequenced sample consisted of peripheral blood. This rearrangement joins TRBV3-1 (or the pseudogene TRBV3-2) to TRBJ2-5; TRBD2 agrees at 11 bases. The CDR3 loop reads CASSQDWGLAGGRETQYF. CDR3 DNA sequence: TGTGCCAGCAGCCAAGATTGGGGGCTAGCGGGGGGCCGGGAGACCCAGTACTTC.